Listed here is a single TCR beta chain. The data were produced by immunoSEQ multiplex PCR, yet TCRdb's version contains in-frame clones alone and is incomplete. The sample has over 80,000 clones, roughly 89% seen once. This record comes from a study of control samples from healthy donors and cancer patients. Sequenced input: blood. This receptor was identified in a man aged 25-45 years in good health.

The CDR3, as DNA: TGTGCCAGCAGCTCGCTAGCGGGAGCTAGCACAGATACGCAGTATTTT. Residues: CASSSLAGASTDTQYF. This chain links TRBV7-6 with TRBJ2-3, with 10 positions matching TRBD2. CDR3 size: 16 residues. V dropped 4 bases and J dropped 0; count of bases not matched to a gene: 4. Germline values: CDR1 SGHVS, CDR2 FNYEAQ. Together with reference TRBV7-6 and TRBJ2-3, the CDR3 gives the full variable domain: GAGVSQSPRYKVTKRGQDVALRCDPISGHVSLYWYRQALGQGPEFLTYFNYEAQQDKSGLPNDRFSAERPEGSISTLTIQRTEQRDSAMYRCASSSLAGASTDTQYFGPGTRLTVL.